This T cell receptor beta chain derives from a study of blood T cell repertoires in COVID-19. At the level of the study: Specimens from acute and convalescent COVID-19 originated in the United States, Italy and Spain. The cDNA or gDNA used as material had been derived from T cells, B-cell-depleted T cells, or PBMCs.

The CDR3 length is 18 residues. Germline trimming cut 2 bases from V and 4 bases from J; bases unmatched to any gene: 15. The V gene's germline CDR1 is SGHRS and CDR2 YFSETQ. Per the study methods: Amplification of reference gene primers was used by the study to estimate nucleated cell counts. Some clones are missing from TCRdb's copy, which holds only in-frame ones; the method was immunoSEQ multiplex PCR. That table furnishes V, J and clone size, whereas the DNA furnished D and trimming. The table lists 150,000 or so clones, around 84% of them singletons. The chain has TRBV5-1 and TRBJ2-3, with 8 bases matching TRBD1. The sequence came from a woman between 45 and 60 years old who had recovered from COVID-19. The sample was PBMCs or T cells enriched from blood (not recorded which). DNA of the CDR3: TGCGCCAGCAGCTTAAAACCGTCCTTCAGGGGGCTTCCAGATACGCAGTATTTT. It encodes CASSLKPSFRGLPDTQYF. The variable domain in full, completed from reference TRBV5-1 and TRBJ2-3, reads KAGVTQTPRYLIKTRGQQVTLSCSPISGHRSVSWYQQTPGQGLQFLFEYFSETQRNKGNFPGRFSGRQFSNSRSEMNVSTLELGDSALYLCASSLKPSFRGLPDTQYFGPGTRLTVL.